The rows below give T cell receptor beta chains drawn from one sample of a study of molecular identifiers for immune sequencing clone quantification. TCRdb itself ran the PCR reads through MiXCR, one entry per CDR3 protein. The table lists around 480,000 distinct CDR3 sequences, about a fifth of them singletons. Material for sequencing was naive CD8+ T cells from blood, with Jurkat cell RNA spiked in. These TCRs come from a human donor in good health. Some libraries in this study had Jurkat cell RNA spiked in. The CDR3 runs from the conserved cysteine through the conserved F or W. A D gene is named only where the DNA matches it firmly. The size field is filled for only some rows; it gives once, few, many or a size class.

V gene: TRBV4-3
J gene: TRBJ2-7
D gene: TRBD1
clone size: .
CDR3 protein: CASSQDLGTVAYEQYF
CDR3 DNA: TGCGCCAGCAGCCAAGATCTCGGGACAGTAGCCTACGAGCAGTACTTC

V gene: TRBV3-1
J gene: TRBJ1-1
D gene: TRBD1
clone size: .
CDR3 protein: CASSQVGTGYDTEAFF
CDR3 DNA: TGTGCCAGCAGCCAAGTCGGGACAGGGTATGACACTGAAGCTTTCTTT

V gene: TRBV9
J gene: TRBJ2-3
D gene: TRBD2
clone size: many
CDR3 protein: CASSVTGLAGDTQYF
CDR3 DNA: TGTGCCAGCAGCGTAACGGGACTAGCTGGAGATACGCAGTATTTT

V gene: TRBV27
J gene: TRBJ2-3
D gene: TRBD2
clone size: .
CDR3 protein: CASGAGVRYTQYF
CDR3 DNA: TGTGCCAGCGGGGCGGGAGTTAGGTATACGCAGTATTTT

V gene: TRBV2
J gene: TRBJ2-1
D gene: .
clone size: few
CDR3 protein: CASSEAGHNNEQFF
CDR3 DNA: TGTGCCAGCAGTGAAGCTGGCCACAACAATGAGCAGTTCTTC

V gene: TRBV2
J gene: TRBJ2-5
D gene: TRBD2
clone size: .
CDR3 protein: CASSSNRGGFEETQYF
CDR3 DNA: TGTGCCAGCAGCTCCAACCGGGGGGGCTTCGAGGAGACCCAGTACTTC

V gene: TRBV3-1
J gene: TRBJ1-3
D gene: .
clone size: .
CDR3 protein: CASSEGNTIYF
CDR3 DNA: TGTGCCAGCAGCGAGGGAAACACCATATATTTT

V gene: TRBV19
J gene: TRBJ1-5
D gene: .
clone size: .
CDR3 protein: CASSMEGQLGNQPQHF
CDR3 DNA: TGTGCCAGTAGTATGGAAGGACAACTTGGCAATCAGCCCCAGCATTTT

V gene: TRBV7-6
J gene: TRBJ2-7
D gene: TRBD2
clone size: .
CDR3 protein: CAGSELAGSYEQYF
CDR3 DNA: TGTGCCGGCAGCGAGCTAGCGGGGAGCTACGAGCAGTACTTC

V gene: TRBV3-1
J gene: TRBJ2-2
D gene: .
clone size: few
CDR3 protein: CASSQDRVFSNTGELFF
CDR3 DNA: TGTGCCAGCAGCCAAGATCGGGTGTTTTCGAACACCGGGGAGCTGTTTTTT

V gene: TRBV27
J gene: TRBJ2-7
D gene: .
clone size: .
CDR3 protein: CASRGGTGDYEQYF
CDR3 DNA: TGTGCCAGCAGGGGGGGGACAGGAGATTACGAGCAGTACTTC

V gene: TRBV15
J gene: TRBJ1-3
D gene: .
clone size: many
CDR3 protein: CATSKSSGNTIYF
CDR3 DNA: TGTGCCACCAGCAAAAGCTCTGGAAACACCATATATTTT

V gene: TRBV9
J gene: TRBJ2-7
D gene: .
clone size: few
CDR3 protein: CASSVQSDSRYEQYF
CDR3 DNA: TGTGCCAGCAGCGTACAGAGCGACAGCAGGTACGAGCAGTACTTC

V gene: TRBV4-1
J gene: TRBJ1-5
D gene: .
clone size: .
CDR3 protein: CASSQENRGTDTQHF
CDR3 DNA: TGCGCCAGCAGCCAAGAGAACCGAGGCACAGATACGCAGCATTTT

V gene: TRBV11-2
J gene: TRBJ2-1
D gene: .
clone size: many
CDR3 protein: CASSLVGRGLYNEQFF
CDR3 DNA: TGTGCCAGCAGCTTAGTAGGGCGGGGGCTCTACAATGAGCAGTTCTTC

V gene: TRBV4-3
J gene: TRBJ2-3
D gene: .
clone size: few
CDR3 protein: CASSQGDWTDTDTQYF
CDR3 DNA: TGCGCCAGCAGCCAGGGAGACTGGACTGACACAGATACGCAGTATTTT

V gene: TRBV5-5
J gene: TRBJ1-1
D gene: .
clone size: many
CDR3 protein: CASRFSLNTEAFF
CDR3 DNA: TGTGCCAGCAGGTTCTCTCTGAACACTGAAGCTTTCTTT

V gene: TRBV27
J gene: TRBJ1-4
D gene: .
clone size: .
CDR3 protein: CASSSSSRAEKLFF
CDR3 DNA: TGTGCCAGCAGTTCGTCTTCCAGGGCTGAAAAACTGTTTTTT

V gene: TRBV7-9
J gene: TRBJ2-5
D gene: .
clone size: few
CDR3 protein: CASSLTDRWETQYF
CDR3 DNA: TGTGCCAGCAGCTTAACCGACAGATGGGAGACCCAGTACTTC

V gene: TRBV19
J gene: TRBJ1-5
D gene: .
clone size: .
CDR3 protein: CASSMSDYSNQLQHF
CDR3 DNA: TGTGCCAGTAGTATGTCCGATTATAGCAATCAGCTCCAGCATTTT

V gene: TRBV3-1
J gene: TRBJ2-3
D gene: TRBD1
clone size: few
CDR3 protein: CASSQGTGFMDTQYF
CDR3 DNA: TGTGCCAGCAGCCAAGGGACAGGGTTTATGGATACGCAGTATTTT

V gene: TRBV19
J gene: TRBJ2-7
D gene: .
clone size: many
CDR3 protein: CASSAAGPGYEQYF
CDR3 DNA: TGTGCCAGTAGTGCGGCGGGGCCGGGGTACGAGCAGTACTTC

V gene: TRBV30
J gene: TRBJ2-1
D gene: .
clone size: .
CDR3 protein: CAWSLGFDYNEQLF
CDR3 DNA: TGTGCCTGGAGTCTCGGGTTCGACTACAATGAGCAGCTCTTC

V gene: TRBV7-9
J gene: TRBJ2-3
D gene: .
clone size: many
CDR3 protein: CASSSMDTQYF
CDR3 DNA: TGTGCCAGCAGCTCGATGGATACGCAGTATTTT

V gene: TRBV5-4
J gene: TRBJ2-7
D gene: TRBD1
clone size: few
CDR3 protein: CASSRTGGVLAREQYF
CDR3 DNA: TGTGCCAGCAGCCGGACAGGTGGTGTTTTAGCTCGGGAGCAGTACTTC

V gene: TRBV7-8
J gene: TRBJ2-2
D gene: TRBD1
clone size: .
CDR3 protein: CASSPWGTVNTGELFF
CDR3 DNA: TGTGCCAGCAGCCCCTGGGGGACAGTGAACACCGGGGAGCTGTTTTTT

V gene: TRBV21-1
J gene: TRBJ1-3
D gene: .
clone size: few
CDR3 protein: CASSSSRVAGNTIYF
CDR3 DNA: TGTGCCAGCTCCTCCTCCAGGGTAGCAGGAAACACCATATATTTT

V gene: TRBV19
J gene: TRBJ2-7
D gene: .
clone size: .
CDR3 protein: CASSWADSYEQYF
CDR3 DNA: TGTGCCAGTAGTTGGGCAGATTCCTACGAGCAGTACTTC

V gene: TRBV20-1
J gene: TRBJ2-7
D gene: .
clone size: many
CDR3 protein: CSASLREQYF
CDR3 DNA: TGCAGTGCTAGTTTAAGGGAGCAGTACTTC

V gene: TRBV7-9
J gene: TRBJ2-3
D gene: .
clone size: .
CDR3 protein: CASSPTAGQRTDTQYF
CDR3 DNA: TGTGCCAGCAGCCCCACTGCGGGGCAACGCACAGATACGCAGTATTTT